This T cell receptor (beta chain) derives from a study of T cells in Graves' hyperthyroidism and ophthalmopathy. Amplification targeted TCR beta CDR3 regions from RNA transcripts. The HTBI primer set served for first-round RT-PCR of the TCR CDR3. TCRdb fed the multiplex PCR reads into MiXCR, producing one record per CDR3 protein. Counted here are about 410,000 distinct CDR3 sequences, about 15% occurring once; the ten biggest clones make up 13%. Study-wide points: A model of 13 V-J features distinguished ophthalmopathy from stable hyperthyroidism. Model output signaled ophthalmopathy a median roughly 6 months ahead of onset.

A few counts support this clonotype. Its antigen is not identified. The CDR3 is 13 amino acids. Trimming shortened V by 4 bases and J by 1 base, and 7 bases separated the two germline ends. Germline loops: CDR1 LGHNA, CDR2 YNFKEQ. Sequencing was done on a sample of blood. This rearrangement joins TRBV4-2 to TRBJ1-1; no firm D call. The sequence derives from a man between 18 and 29 years old with Graves' ophthalmopathy. CDR3 amino acids: CASSPQKNTEAFF. The CDR3 DNA follows: TGTGCCAGCAGCCCTCAGAAGAACACTGAAGCTTTCTTT.